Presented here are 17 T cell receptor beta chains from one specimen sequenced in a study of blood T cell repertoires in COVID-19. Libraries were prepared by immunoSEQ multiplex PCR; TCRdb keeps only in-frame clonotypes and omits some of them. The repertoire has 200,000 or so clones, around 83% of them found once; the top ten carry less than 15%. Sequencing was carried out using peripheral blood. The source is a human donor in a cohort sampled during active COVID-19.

The CDR3 nucleotides read TGTGCCAGCGAAGTCGGAGATAGCAATCAGCCCCAGCATTTT. It codes for CASEVGDSNQPQHF. This chain links TRBV6-4 with TRBJ1-5; D gene uncertain. The CDR3 is 14 residues long. Trimming stripped 8 bases from V and 0 bases from J, with 11 bases between. Germline V CDR1 and CDR2: MRHNA, SNTAGT.

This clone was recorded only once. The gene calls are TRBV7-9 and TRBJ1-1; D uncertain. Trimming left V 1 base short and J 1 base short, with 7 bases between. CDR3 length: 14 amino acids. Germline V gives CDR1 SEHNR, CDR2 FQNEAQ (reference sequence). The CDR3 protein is CASSLEQTNTEAFF. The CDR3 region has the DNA TGTGCCAGCAGCTTAGAACAGACGAACACTGAAGCTTTCTTT.

This CDR3 is CASSHGTGLKNSPLHF. CDR3 DNA: TGTGCCAGCAGTCACGGGACAGGGCTGAAAAATTCACCCCTCCACTTT. The V and J genes are TRBV28 and TRBJ1-6; 9 nucleotides agree with TRBD1. The V gene's germline CDR1 is MDHEN and CDR2 SYDVKM. The CDR3 has 16 amino acids. V lost 5 bases, J lost 7 bases, and 9 bases stayed unmatched.

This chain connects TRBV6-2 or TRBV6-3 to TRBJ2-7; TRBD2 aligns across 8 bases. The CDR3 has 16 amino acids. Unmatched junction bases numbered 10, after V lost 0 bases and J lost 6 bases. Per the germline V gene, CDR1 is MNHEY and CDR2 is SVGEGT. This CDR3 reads CASSYSGGRPGGEQYF. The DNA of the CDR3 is TGTGCCAGCAGTTACTCTGGCGGGAGGCCCGGGGGCGAGCAGTACTTC.

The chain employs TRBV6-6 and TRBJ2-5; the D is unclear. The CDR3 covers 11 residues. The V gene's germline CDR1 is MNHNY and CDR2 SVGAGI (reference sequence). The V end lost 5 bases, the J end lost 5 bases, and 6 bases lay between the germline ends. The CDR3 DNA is TGTGCCAGCAGTCTCAGGGAGACCCAGTACTTC. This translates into CASSLRETQYF.

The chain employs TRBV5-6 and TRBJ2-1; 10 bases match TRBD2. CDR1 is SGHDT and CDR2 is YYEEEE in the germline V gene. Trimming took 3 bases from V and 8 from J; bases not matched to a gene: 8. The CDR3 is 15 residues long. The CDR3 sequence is CASSSSGSIFYEQFF. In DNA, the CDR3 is TGTGCCAGCAGCTCTAGCGGGAGTATTTTCTATGAGCAGTTCTTC.

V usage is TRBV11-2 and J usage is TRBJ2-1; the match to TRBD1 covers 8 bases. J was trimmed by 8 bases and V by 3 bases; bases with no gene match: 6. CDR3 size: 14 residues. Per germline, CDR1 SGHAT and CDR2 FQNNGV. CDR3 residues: CASSFTGTGDEQFF. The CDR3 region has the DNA TGTGCCAGCAGCTTTACCGGGACAGGTGATGAGCAGTTCTTC.

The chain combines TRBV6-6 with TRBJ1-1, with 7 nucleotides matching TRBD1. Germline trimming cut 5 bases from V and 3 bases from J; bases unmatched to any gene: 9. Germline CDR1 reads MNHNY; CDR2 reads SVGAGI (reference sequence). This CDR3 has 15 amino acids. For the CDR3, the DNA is TGTGCCAGCAGTACGAACCGGGACAGATACACTGAAGCTTTCTTT. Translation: CASSTNRDRYTEAFF.

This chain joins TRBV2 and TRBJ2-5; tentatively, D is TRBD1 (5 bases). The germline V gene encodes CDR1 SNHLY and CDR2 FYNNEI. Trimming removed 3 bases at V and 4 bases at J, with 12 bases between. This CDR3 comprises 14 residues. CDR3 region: CASSDDRYRETQYF. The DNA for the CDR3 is TGTGCCAGCAGTGATGACAGATATCGAGAGACCCAGTACTTC.

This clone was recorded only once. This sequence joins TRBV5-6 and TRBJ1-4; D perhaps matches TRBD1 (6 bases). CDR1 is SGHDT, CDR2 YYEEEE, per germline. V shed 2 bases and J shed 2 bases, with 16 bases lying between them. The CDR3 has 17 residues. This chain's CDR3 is CASSLFRVGATNEKLFF. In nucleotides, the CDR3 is TGTGCCAGCAGCTTATTTCGTGTGGGGGCGACTAATGAAAAACTGTTTTTT.

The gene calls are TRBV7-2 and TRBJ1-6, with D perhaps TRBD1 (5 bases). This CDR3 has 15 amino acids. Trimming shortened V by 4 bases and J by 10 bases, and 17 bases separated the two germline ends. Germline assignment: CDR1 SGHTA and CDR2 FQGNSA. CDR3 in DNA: TGTGCCAGCAGCTCGGGACTGGCCCGTGGGTCACCCCTCCACTTT. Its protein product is CASSSGLARGSPLHF.

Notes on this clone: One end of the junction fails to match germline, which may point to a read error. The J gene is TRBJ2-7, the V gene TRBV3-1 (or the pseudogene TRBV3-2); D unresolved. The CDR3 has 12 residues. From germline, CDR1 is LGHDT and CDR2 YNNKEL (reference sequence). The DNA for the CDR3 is TGTGCCAGCAGCCAACATCTTCGAGAGCCGTACTTC. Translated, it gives CASSQHLREPYF.

CDR3 region: CASSQDWSSYEQYF. The CDR3 DNA reads as TGTGCCAGCAGCCAGGACTGGAGCTCCTACGAGCAGTACTTC. The chain uses TRBV7-2 and TRBJ2-7; a possible D gene is TRBD2 (5 bases). Germline assignment: CDR1 SGHTA and CDR2 FQGNSA. V was cut by 5 bases and J by 0 bases, with 11 bases left in between. The CDR3 runs to 14 residues.

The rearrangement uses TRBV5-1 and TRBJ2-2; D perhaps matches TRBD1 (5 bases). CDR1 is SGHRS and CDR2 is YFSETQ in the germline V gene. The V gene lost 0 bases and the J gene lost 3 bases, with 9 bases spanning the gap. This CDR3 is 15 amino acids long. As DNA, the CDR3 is TGCGCCAGCAGCTTGGAGGGGCCCCACACCGGGGAGCTGTTTTTT. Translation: CASSLEGPHTGELFF.

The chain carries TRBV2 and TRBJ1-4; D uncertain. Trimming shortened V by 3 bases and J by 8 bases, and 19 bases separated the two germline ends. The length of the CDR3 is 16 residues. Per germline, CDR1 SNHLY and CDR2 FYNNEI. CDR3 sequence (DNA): TGTGCCAGCAGTGACTTCGTGACGGGAAGGGAAGAAAAACTGTTTTTT. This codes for CASSDFVTGREEKLFF.

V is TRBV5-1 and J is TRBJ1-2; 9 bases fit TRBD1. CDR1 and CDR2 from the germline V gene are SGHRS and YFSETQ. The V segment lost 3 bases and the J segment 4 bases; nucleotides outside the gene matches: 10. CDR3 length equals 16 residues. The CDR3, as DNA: TGCGCCAGCAGCTCGAATCCGGGACAGGGTCTCTATGGCTACACCTTC. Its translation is CASSSNPGQGLYGYTF.

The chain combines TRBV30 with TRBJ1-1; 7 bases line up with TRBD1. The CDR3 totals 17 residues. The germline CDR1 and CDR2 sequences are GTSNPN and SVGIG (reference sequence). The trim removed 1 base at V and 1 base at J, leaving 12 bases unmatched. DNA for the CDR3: TGTGCCTGGAGTGCCCGAAAGGGGGCGTTTTCGAACACTGAAGCTTTCTTT. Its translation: CAWSARKGAFSNTEAFF.